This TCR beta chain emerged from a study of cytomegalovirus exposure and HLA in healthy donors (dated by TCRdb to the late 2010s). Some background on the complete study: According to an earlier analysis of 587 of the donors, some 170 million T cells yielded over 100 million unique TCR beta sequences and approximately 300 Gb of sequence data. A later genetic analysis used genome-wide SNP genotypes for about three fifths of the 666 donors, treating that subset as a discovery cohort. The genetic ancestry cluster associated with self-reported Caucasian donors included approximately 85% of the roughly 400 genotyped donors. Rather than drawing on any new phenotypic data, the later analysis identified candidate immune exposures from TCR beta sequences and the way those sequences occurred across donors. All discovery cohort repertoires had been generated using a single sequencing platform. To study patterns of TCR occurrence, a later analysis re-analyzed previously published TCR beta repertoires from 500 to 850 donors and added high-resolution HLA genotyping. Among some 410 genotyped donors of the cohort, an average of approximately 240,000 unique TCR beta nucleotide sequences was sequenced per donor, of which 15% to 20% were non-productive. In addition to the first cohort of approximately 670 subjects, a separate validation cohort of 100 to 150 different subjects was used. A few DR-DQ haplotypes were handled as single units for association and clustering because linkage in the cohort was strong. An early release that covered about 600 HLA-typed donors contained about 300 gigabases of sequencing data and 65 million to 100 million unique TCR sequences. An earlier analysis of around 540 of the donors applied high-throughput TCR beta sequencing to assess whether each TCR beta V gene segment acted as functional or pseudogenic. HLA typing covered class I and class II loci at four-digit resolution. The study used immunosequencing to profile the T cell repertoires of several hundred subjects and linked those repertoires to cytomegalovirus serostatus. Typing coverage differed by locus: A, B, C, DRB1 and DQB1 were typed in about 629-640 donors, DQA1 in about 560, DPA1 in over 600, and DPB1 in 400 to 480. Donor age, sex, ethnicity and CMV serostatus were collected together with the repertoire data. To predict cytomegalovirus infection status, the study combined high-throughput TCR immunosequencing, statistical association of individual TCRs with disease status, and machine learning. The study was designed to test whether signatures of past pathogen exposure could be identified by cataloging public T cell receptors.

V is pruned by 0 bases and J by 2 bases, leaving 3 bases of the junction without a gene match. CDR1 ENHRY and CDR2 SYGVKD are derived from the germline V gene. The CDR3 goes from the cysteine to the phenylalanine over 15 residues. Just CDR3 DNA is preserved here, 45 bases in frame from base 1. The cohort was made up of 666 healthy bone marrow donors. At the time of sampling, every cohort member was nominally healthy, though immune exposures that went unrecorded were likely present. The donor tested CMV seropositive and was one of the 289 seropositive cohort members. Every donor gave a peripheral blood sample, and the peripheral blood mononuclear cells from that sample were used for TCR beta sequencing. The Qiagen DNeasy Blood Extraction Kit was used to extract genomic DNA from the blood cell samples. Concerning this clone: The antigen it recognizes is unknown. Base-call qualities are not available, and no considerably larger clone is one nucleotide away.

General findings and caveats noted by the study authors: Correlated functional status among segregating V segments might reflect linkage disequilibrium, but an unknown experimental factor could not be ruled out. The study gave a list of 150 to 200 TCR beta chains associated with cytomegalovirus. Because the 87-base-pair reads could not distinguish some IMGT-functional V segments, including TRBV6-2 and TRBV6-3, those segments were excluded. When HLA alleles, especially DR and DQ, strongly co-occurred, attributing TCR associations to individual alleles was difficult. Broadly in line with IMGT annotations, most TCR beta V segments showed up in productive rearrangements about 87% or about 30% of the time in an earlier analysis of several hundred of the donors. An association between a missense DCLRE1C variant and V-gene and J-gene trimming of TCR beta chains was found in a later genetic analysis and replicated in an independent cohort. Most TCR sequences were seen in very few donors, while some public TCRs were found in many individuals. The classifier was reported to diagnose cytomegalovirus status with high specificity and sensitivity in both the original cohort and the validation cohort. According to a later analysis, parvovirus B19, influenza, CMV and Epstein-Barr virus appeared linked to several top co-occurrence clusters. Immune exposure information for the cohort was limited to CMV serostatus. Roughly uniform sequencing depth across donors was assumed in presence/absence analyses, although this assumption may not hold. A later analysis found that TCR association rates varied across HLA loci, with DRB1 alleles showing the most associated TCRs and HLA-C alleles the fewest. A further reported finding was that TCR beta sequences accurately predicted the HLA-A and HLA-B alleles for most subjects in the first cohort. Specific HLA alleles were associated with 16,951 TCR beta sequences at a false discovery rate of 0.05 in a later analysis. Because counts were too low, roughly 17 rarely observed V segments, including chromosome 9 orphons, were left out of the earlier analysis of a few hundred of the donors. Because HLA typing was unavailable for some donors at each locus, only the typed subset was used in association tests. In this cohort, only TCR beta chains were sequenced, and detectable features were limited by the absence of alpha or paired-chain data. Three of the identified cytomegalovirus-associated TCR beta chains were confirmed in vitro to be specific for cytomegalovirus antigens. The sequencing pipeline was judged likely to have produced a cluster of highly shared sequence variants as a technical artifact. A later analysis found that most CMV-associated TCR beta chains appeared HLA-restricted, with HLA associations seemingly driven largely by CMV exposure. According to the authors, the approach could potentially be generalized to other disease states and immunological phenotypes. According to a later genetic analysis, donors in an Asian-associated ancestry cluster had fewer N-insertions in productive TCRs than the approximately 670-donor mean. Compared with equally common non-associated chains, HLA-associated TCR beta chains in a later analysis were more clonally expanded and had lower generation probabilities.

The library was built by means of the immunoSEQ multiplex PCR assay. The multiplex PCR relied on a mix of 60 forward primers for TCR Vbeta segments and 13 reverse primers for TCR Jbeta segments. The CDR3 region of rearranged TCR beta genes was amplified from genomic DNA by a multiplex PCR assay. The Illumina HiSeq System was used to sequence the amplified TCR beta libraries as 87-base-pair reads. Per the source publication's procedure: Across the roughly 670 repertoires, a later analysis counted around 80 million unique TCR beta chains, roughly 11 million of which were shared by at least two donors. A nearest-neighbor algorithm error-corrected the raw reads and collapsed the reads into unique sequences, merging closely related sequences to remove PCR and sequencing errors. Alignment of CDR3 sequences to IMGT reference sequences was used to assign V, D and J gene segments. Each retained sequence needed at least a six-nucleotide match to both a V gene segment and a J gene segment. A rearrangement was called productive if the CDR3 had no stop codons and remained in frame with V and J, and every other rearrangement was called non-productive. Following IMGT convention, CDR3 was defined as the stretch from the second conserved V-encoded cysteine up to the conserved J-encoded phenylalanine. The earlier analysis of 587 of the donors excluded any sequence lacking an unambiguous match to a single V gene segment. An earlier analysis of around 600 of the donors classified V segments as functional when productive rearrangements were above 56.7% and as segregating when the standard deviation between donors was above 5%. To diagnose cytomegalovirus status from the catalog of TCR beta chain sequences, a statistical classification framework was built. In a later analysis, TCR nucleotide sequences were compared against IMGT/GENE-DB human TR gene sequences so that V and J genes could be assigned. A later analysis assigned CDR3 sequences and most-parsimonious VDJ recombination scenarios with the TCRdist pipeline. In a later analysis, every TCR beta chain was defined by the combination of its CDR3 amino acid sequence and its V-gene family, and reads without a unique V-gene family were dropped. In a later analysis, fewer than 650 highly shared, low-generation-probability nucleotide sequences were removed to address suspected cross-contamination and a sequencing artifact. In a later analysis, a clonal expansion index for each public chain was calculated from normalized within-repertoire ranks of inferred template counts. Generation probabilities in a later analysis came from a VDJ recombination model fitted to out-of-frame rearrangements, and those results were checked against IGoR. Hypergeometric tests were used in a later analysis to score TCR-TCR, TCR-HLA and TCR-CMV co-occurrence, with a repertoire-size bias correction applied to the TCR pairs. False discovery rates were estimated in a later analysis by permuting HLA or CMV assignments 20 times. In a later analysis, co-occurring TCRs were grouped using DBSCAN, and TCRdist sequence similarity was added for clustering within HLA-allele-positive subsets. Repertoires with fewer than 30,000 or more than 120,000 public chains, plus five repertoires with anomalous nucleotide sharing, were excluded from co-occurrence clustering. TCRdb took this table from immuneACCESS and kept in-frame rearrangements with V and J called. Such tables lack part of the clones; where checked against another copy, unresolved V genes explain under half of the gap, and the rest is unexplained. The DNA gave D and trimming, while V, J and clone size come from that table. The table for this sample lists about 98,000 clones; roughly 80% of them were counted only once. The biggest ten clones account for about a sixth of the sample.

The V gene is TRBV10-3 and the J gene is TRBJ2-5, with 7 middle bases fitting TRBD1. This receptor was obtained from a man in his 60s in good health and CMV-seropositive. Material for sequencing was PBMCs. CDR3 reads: CAISESGTAQETQYF. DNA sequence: TGTGCCATCAGTGAGTCTGGGACAGCGCAAGAGACCCAGTACTTC.